This TCR beta chain was observed in a study of control samples from healthy donors and cancer patients. Using immunoSEQ multiplex PCR, the repertoire was profiled, and TCRdb retains in-frame clones only, with some absent. The sample comprises about 160,000 clones, 70% to 90% of which are singletons, and around 12% rests with the top ten. Per germline, CDR1 MNHNY and CDR2 SVGAGI (reference sequence). The CDR3 spans 14 residues. With 4 bases clipped from V and 2 bases from J, the junction kept 1 base outside the gene matches. The sequencing sample was made of blood. This clonotype originated in a man aged 25 to 40 in good health. The V call is TRBV6-6, the J call TRBJ2-5; 10 bases are shared with TRBD2. Written as DNA, the CDR3 is TGTGCCAGCAGTTTAGCGGGGGGTCAAGAGACCCAGTACTTC. It yields the protein CASSLAGGQETQYF.